This T cell receptor beta chain was obtained from a study of post-analysis software for immune sequencing data. Looking at the study overall: The disease courses spanned relapsing-remitting, secondary progressive and progressive-relapsing forms of multiple sclerosis.

Unique-molecular-identifier-tagged TCR beta cDNA libraries were used. Each batch of about 0.95 to 10 million T cells produced some 500,000 cDNA molecules. Each CDR3 protein is one row after TCRdb ran MiXCR on the PCR reads. The data contain some 500,000 distinct CDR3 sequences, less than 45% of them singletons. Findings and limits, study-wide: Normalized Chao1 diversity was significantly lower in multiple sclerosis patients than in controls. Under F measure analysis, samples from one preparation batch co-clustered strongly.

This clonotype showed up just once. What it binds is not known. The receptor was isolated from a girl aged 5 to 17 with multiple sclerosis. Material: blood.

For the CDR3, the DNA is TGCAGTGGAAGACAGGAAGAGACCCAGTACTTC. This gives the protein CSGRQEETQYF. The chain recombines TRBV20-1 with TRBJ2-5; a weak D match, TRBD1 (6 bases). The ends were cut back, 7 bases at V and 3 bases at J, with 9 bases in the middle. Per the germline V gene, CDR1 is DFQATT and CDR2 is SNEGSKA (reference sequence). The CDR3 sequence is 11 residues long.